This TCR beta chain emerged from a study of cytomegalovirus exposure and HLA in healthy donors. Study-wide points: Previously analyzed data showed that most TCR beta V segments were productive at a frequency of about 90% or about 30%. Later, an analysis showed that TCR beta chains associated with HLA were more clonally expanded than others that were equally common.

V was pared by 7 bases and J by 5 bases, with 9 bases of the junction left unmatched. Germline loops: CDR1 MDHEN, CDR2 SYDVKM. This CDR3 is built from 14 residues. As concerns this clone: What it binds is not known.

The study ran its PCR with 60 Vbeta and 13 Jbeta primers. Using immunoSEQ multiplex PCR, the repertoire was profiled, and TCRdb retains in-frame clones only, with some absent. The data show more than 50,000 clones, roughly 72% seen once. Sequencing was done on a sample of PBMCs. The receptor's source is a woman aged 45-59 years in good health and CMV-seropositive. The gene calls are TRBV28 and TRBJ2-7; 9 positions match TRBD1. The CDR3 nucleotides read TGTGCCAGCAATAGACAGGGGGGTTCAGACGAGCAGTACTTC. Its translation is CASNRQGGSDEQYF.